This entry features one T cell receptor (beta chain) sequence. The specificity of this receptor is unknown. Base-call qualities are not available, and no considerably larger clone is one nucleotide away. These data are taken from a study of control samples from healthy donors and cancer patients (dated by TCRdb to the early 2020s). Its CDR3 holds 17 amino acids, cysteine through phenylalanine. Only CDR3 DNA remains: 51 bases, in frame from the first base. Trimming removed 3 bases from V and 0 bases from J, leaving 15 bases between the germline ends. CDR1 and CDR2 are read off the germline V gene as KGHDR and SFDVKD. Receptors were amplified or captured by the immunoSEQ multiplex PCR assay. What TCRdb holds here is the immuneACCESS table cut down to in-frame rearrangements. Part of the clones is not present; checked against another copy, under half of the missing clones reflect an unresolved V gene, and the others are unexplained. This sample gives roughly 370,000 clones in total; approximately 92% of them show up just once. Clones ranked in the top ten supply over 5.5% of the sample.

The chain was built from TRBV24-1 and TRBJ2-3, with TRBD2 perhaps the D gene, on 6 matching bases. This TCR was recovered from a man in his forties or fifties with head and neck cancer. The sample taken for sequencing was PBMCs. In nucleotide form, the sequence is TGTGCCACCAGTGATCCCTCTCTAGCGTCTAGCACAGATACGCAGTATTTT. The resulting protein is CATSDPSLASSTDTQYF.